These T cell receptor beta chains were read from a single sample in a study of identical twins. Via MiXCR, TCRdb re-called the 5' RACE reads, giving one row per CDR3 protein. There are about 700,000 distinct CDR3 sequences in the sample; about 9.4% occur only once, and 0.75% to 1% lies in the top ten. Another study also made use of these data, one on yellow fever vaccine responses in identical twins.

Sequences were obtained from PBMCs. The receptors here all came from a woman aged 18-30 years in good health. The CDR3 runs from the conserved cysteine through the conserved F or W. The D gene is left open where the match is weak. Expanded clones are given a class, and other clones once, few, many or no size at all.

D gene	J gene	clone size	V gene	CDR3 protein	CDR3 DNA
-	TRBJ2-1	-	TRBV7-8	CASSPGTLEQFF	TGTGCCAGCAGCCCCGGGACCCTGGAGCAGTTCTTC
TRBD2	TRBJ2-7	few	TRBV7-9	CASSLVGLVSGEQYF	TGTGCCAGCAGCTTAGTGGGACTAGTTTCGGGCGAGCAGTACTTC
TRBD2	TRBJ2-1	many	TRBV3-1	CASSQDGLAGNEQFF	TGTGCCAGCAGCCAAGACGGACTAGCGGGCAATGAGCAGTTCTTC
-	TRBJ2-7	few	TRBV2	CASSPGPPALEQYF	TGTGCCAGCAGCCCTGGGCCCCCCGCGCTTGAGCAGTACTTC
-	TRBJ1-5	-	TRBV2	CASSEASASNQPQHF	TGTGCCAGCAGTGAAGCTTCGGCCAGCAATCAGCCCCAGCATTTT
TRBD2	TRBJ2-7	-	TRBV7-9	CASSLVRVGRVEQYF	TGTGCCAGCAGCTTAGTGCGGGTCGGGAGGGTCGAGCAGTACTTC
-	TRBJ1-2	few	TRBV6-2/TRBV6-3	CASSYKTDGNYGYTF	TGTGCCAGCAGCTATAAAACGGACGGAAACTATGGCTACACCTTC
TRBD1	TRBJ2-5	few	TRBV7-9	CASSADRDRETQYF	TGTGCCAGCAGCGCGGACAGGGATCGAGAGACCCAGTACTTC
-	TRBJ2-3	few	TRBV5-1	CASSAYEAPDTQYF	TGCGCCAGCAGCGCATACGAGGCCCCAGATACGCAGTATTTT
-	TRBJ2-3	-	TRBV6-1	CASSRGLSLYSTDTQYF	TGTGCCAGCAGCCGGGGGTTGAGCCTCTATAGCACAGATACGCAGTATTTT
TRBD1	TRBJ2-7	many	TRBV7-9	CASSSTLTGTAYEQYF	TGTGCCAGCAGCTCCACCCTGACAGGGACCGCCTACGAGCAGTACTTC
-	TRBJ2-5	-	TRBV15	CATSREYSRAQYF	TGTGCCACCAGCAGAGAGTACTCTAGAGCCCAGTACTTC
-	TRBJ1-5	many	TRBV3-1	CASSPRVGGHQPQHF	TGTGCCAGCAGCCCCCGGGTAGGGGGACATCAGCCCCAGCATTTT
-	TRBJ2-3	-	TRBV12-3/TRBV12-4	CASSLDSLFEAQYF	TGTGCCAGCAGTTTGGATTCCCTTTTTGAGGCGCAGTATTTT
TRBD2	TRBJ2-7	many	TRBV5-1	CASSPASGGYEQYF	TGCGCCAGCAGCCCGGCTAGCGGGGGCTACGAGCAGTACTTC
-	TRBJ2-7	-	TRBV7-9	CASSPVGAGEQYF	TGTGCCAGCAGCCCCGTGGGGGCGGGCGAGCAGTACTTC
TRBD1	TRBJ2-5	-	TRBV19	CASTTGGFYMAQYF	TGTGCCAGTACCACAGGGGGCTTCTATATGGCCCAGTACTTC
-	TRBJ2-2	-	TRBV5-1	CASSLEPVGTGELFF	TGCGCCAGCAGCTTGGAACCCGTGGGCACCGGGGAGCTGTTTTTT
TRBD2	TRBJ2-2	few	TRBV9	CASSVRLAEITGELFF	TGTGCCAGCAGCGTAAGACTAGCGGAAATAACCGGGGAGCTGTTTTTT
-	TRBJ2-3	-	TRBV7-9	CASSYGIMGTDTQYF	TGTGCCAGCAGCTACGGGATTATGGGCACAGATACGCAGTATTTT
-	TRBJ2-7	many	TRBV4-3	CASSSWTGLYEQYF	TGCGCCAGCAGCTCGTGGACGGGCCTCTACGAGCAGTACTTC
-	TRBJ1-2	-	TRBV2	CASRGGVISLGGYTF	TGTGCCAGCAGAGGGGGAGTTATTTCTTTGGGGGGCTACACCTTC
-	TRBJ2-7	many	TRBV4-3	CASSQDFAGTYEQYF	TGCGCCAGCAGCCAAGATTTCGCCGGAACCTACGAGCAGTACTTC
-	TRBJ2-1	-	TRBV13	CASSSTSNNEQFF	TGTGCCAGCAGCTCGACAAGTAACAATGAGCAGTTCTTC
-	TRBJ2-3	-	TRBV5-1	CASSLAGRGKGDTQYF	TGCGCCAGCAGCTTGGCCGGCAGGGGAAAGGGAGATACGCAGTATTTT
TRBD2	TRBJ2-1	many	TRBV12-5	CASGLSQLAGKHSGSSYNEQFF	TGTGCTAGTGGTTTGTCCCAATTAGCGGGGAAGCATTCAGGGAGCTCCTACAATGAGCAGTTCTTC
-	TRBJ1-2	few	TRBV20-1	CSARARGSNYGYTF	TGCAGTGCTAGAGCTCGGGGAAGTAACTATGGCTACACCTTC
TRBD2	TRBJ2-1	-	TRBV15	CATSSGTSGARGEQFF	TGTGCCACCAGCAGCGGGACTAGCGGGGCCAGGGGCGAGCAGTTCTTC
-	TRBJ1-4	many	TRBV12-3/TRBV12-4	CASGEPDWKNEKLFF	TGTGCCAGCGGCGAGCCGGACTGGAAAAATGAAAAACTGTTTTTT
-	TRBJ1-2	-	TRBV6-5	CASSYSGQGLNGYTF	TGTGCCAGCAGTTACTCAGGGCAGGGTCTCAATGGCTACACCTTC
-	TRBJ2-5	-	TRBV15	CATSRDRAGGVEETQYF	TGTGCCACCAGCAGAGATAGGGCCGGGGGCGTTGAGGAGACCCAGTACTTC
-	TRBJ2-1	-	TRBV7-6	CASSTNGVGVNYNEQFF	TGTGCCAGCAGCACCAACGGGGTCGGTGTTAACTACAATGAGCAGTTCTTC
-	TRBJ2-7	few	TRBV3-1	CASSLRTDPYEQYF	TGTGCCAGCAGCTTAAGGACAGACCCCTACGAGCAGTACTTC
-	TRBJ2-3	-	TRBV12-3/TRBV12-4	CASSSRGAGDTQYF	TGTGCCAGCAGTTCCCGGGGGGCAGGTGATACGCAGTATTTT
-	TRBJ2-7	few	TRBV7-2	CASSHGTYYEQYF	TGTGCCAGCAGTCACGGGACATACTACGAGCAGTACTTC
-	TRBJ2-1	few	TRBV29-1	CSVLAYTYNEQFF	TGCAGCGTTCTAGCGTACACCTACAATGAGCAGTTCTTC
-	TRBJ1-2	few	TRBV15	CATSRDQGSNYGYTF	TGTGCCACCAGCAGAGATCAAGGCAGTAACTATGGCTACACCTTC
-	TRBJ2-1	-	TRBV7-2	CASSTGEGAYNEQFF	TGTGCCAGCAGCACAGGGGAGGGGGCTTACAATGAGCAGTTCTTC
-	TRBJ1-2	many	TRBV18	CASSPESSYGYTF	TGTGCCAGCTCCCCCGAGTCGAGCTATGGCTACACCTTC
-	TRBJ1-5	-	TRBV12-3/TRBV12-4	CASSLGPEEQPQHF	TGTGCCAGCAGTTTGGGTCCGGAGGAGCAGCCCCAGCATTTT